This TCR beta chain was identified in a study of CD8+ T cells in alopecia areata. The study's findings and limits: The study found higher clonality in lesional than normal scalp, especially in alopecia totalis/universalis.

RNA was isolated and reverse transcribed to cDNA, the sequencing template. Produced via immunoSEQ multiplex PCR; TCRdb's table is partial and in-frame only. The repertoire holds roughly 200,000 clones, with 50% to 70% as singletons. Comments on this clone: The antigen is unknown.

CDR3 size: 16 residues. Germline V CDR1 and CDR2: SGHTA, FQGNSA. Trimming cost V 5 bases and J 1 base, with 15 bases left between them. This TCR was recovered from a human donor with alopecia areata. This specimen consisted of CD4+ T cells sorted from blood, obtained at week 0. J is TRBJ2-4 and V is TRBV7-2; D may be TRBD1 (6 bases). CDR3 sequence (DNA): TGTGCCAGCAGCGTAACAGGGACGGAGGCCAAAAACATTCAGTACTTC. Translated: CASSVTGTEAKNIQYF.